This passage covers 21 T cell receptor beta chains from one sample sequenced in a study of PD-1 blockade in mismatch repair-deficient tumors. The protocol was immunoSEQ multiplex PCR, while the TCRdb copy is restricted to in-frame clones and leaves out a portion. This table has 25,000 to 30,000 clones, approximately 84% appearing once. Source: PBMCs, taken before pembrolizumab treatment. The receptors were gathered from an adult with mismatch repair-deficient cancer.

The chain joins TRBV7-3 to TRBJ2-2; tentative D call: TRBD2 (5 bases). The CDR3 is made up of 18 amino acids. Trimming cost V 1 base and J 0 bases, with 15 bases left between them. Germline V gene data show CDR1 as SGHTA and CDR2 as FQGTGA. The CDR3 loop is CASSLNLRESANTGELFF. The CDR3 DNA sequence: TGTGCCAGCAGCTTAAATTTGAGGGAGAGCGCGAACACCGGGGAGCTGTTTTTT.

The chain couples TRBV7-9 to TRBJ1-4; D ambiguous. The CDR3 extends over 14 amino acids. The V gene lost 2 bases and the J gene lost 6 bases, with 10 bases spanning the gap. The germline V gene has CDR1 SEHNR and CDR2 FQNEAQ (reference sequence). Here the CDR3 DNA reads TGTGCCAGCAGCTTACGCGGGAGAGATGAAAAACTGTTTTTT. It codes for CASSLRGRDEKLFF.

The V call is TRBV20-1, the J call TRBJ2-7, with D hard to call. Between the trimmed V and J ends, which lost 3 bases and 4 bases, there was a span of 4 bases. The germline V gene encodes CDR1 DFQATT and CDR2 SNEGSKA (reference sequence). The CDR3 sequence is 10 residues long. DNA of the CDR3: TGCAGTGCTAGGGAGTACGAGCAGTACTTC. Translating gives CSAREYEQYF.

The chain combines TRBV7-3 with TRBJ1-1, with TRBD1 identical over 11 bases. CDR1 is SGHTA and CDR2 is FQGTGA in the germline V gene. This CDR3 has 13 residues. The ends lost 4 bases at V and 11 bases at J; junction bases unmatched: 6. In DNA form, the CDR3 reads TGTGCCAGCAGCTATGGGACAGGGGGGATGGCTTTCTTT. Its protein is CASSYGTGGMAFF.

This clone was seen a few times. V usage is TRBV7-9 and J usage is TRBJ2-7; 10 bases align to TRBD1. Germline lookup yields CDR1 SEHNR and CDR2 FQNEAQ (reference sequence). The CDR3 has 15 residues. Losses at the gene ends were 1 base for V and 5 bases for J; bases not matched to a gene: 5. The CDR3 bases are TGTGCCAGCAGCTTAGGGGGGGACAGGGGCAACGAGCAGTACTTC. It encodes CASSLGGDRGNEQYF.

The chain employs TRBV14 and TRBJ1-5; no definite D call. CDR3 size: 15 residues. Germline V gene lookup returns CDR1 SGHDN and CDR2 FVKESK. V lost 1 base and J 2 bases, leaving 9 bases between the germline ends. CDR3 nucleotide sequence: TGTGCCAGCAGCCAAGGAGGGAAGGGCAATCAGCCCCAGCATTTT. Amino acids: CASSQGGKGNQPQHF.

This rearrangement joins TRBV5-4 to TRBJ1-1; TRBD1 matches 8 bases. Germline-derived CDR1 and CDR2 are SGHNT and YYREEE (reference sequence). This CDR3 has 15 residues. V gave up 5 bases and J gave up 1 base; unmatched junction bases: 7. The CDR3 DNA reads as TGTGCCAGCAGATCCGACGGGACAGGGAACACTGAAGCTTTCTTT. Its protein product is CASRSDGTGNTEAFF. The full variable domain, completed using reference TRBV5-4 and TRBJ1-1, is ETGVTQSPTHLIKTRGQQVTLRCSSQSGHNTVSWYQQALGQGPQFIFQYYREEENGRGNFPPRFSGLQFPNYSSELNVNALELDDSALYLCASRSDGTGNTEAFFGQGTRLTVV.

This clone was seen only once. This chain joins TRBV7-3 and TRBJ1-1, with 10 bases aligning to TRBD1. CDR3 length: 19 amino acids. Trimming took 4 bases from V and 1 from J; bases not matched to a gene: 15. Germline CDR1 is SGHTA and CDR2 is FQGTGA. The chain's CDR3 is CASSSTGGAGGLTNTEAFF. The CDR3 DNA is TGTGCCAGCAGCTCGACAGGGGGCGCGGGCGGACTCACGAACACTGAAGCTTTCTTT.

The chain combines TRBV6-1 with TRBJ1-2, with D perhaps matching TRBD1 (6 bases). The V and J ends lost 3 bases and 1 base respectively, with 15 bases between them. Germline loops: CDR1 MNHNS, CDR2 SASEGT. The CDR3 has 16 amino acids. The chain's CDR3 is CASSDGQPKSNYGYTF. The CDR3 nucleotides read TGTGCCAGCAGTGACGGACAGCCCAAGAGTAACTATGGCTACACCTTC.

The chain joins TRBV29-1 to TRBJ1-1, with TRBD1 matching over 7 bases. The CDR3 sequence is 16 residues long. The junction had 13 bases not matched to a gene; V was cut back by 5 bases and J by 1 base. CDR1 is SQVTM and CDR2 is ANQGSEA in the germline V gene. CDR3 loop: CSVSQRGTATNTEAFF. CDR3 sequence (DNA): TGCAGCGTTTCTCAGAGAGGGACAGCGACGAACACTGAAGCTTTCTTT.

This CDR3 reads CASIPPTGALNTEAFF. The CDR3 bases are TGTGCCAGCATTCCCCCGACAGGGGCCCTGAACACTGAAGCTTTCTTT. The chain combines TRBV7-9 with TRBJ1-1, with 8 nucleotides matching TRBD1. V trimming: 7 bases; J trimming: 0 bases; junction bases outside the gene matches: 10. This CDR3 is 16 amino acids long. Per germline, CDR1 SEHNR and CDR2 FQNEAQ (reference sequence).

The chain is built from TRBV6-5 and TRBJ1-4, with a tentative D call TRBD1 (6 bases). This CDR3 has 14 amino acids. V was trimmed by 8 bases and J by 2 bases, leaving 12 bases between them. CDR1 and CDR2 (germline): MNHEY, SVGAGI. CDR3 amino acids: CASGTTGTNEKLFF. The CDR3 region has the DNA TGTGCCAGCGGAACCACAGGGACTAATGAAAAACTGTTTTTT.

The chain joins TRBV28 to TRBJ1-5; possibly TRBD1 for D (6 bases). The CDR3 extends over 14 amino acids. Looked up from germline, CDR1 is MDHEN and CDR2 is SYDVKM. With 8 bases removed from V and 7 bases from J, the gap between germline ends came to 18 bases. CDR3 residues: CASRSAGVEQPQHF. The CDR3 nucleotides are TGTGCCAGCCGGTCAGCAGGGGTCGAGCAGCCCCAGCATTTT.

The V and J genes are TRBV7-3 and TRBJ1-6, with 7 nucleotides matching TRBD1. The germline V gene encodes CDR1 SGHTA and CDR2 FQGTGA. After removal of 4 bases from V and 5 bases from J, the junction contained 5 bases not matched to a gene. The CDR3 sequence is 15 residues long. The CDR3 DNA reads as TGTGCCAGCAGCTCGGCAGGGGGGAATAATTCACCCCTCCACTTT. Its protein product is CASSSAGGNNSPLHF.

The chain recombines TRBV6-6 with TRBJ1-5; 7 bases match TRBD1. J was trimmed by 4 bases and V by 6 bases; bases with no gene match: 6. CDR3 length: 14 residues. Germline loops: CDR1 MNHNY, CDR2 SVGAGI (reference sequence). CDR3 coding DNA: TGTGCCAGCAGGGACCAGGGGGGAAATCAGCCCCAGCATTTT. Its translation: CASRDQGGNQPQHF.

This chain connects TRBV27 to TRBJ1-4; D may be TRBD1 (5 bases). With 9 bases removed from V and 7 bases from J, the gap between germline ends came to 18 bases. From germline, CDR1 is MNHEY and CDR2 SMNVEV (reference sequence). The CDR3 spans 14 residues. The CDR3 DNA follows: TGTGCCAGTAACTCGGGGTTCGGGGGTGAAAAACTGTTTTTT. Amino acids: CASNSGFGGEKLFF.

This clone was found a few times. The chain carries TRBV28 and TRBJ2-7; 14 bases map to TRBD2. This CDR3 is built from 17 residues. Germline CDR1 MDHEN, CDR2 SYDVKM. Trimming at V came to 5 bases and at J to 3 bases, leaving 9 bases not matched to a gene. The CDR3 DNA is TGTGCCAGCAGTCTCGGACTAGCGGGAGGACAGGGCTACGAGCAGTACTTC. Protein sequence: CASSLGLAGGQGYEQYF. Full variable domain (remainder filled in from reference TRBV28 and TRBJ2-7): DVKVTQSSRYLVKRTGEKVFLECVQDMDHENMFWYRQDPGLGLRLIYFSYDVKMKEKGDIPEGYSVSREKKERFSLILESASTNQTSMYLCASSLGLAGGQGYEQYFGPGTRLTVT.

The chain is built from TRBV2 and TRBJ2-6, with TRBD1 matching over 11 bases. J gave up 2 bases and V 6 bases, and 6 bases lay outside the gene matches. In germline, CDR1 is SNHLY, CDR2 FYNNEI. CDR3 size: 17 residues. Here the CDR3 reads CASSLGTGGTGANVLTF. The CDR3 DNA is TGTGCCAGCAGCTTAGGGACAGGGGGTACTGGGGCCAACGTCCTGACTTTC. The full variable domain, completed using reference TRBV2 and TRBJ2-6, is EPEVTQTPSHQVTQMGQEVILRCVPISNHLYFYWYRQILGQKVEFLVSFYNNEISEKSEIFDDQFSVERPDGSNFTLKIRSTKLEDSAMYFCASSLGTGGTGANVLTFGAGSRLTVL.

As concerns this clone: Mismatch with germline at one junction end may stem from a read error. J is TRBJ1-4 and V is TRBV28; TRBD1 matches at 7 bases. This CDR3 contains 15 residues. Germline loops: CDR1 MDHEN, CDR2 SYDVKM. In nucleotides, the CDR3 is TGTGCCAGCAGCTTATCTAGGGGGCGATATGAAAAACTGTTTTTT. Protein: CASSLSRGRYEKLFF.

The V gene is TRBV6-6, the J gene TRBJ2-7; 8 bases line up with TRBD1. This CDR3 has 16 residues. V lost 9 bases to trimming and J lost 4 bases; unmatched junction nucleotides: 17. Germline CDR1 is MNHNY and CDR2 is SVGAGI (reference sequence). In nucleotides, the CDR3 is TGTGCCAGTTCGGGACAGGTCCCCCCCAGGTCTTACGAGCAGTACTTC. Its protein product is CASSGQVPPRSYEQYF.

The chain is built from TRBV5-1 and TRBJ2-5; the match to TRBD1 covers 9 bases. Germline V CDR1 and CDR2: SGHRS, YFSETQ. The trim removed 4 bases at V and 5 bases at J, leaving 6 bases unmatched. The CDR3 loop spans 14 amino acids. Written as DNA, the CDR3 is TGCGCCAGCAGCCTACAGGGGGCGCAGGAGACCCAGTACTTC. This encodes CASSLQGAQETQYF.